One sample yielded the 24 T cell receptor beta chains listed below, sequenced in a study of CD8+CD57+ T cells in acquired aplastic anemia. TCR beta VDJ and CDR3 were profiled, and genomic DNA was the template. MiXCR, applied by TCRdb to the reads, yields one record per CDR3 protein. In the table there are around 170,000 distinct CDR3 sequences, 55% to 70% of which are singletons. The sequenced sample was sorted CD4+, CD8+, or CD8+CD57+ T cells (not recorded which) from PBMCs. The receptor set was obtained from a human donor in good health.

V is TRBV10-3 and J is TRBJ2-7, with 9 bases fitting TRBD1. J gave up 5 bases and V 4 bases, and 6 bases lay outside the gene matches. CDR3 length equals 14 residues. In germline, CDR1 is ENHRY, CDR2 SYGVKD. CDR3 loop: CAISVTGGGHEQYF. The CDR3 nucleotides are TGTGCCATCAGTGTGACAGGGGGTGGACACGAGCAGTACTTC.

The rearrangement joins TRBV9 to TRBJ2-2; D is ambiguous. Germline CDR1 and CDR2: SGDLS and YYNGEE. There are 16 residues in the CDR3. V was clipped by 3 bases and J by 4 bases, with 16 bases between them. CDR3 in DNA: TGTGCCAGCAGCGCACCCCCGGCAGCCCCCACCGGGGAGCTGTTTTTT. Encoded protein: CASSAPPAAPTGELFF.

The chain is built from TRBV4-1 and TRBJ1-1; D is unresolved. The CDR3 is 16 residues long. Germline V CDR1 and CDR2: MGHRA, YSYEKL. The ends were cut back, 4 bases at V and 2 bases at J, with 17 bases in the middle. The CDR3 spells CASSLKGPTSNTEAFF. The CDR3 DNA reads TGCGCCAGCAGCCTAAAGGGCCCTACAAGCAACACTGAAGCTTTCTTT.

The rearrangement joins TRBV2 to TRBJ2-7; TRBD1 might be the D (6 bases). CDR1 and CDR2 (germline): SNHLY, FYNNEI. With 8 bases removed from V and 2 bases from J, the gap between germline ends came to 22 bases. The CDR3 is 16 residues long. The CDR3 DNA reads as TGTGCCAGCCACACAGGGAATTCCCCAGGTCCCTACGAGCAGTACTTC. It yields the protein CASHTGNSPGPYEQYF.

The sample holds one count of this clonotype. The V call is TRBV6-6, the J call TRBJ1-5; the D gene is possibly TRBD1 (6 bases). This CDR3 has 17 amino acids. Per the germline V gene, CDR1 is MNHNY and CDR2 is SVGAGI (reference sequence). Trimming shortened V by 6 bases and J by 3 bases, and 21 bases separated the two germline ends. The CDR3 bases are TGTGCCAGCAGCCCATTGGGGGGGGGCGCGGACAATCAGCCCCAGCATTTT. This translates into CASSPLGGGADNQPQHF.

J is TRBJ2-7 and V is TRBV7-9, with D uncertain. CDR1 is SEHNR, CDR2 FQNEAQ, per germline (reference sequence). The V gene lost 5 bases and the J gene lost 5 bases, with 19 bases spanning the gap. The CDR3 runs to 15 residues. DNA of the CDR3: TGTGCCAGCAGCCCTCAGACCCCCTTATTAGACGAGCAGTACTTC. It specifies CASSPQTPLLDEQYF.

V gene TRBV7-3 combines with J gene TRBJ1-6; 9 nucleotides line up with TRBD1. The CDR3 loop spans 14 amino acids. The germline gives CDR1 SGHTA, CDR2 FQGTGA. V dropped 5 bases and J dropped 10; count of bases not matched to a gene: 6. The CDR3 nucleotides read TGTGCCAGCAGCCAGGGACAGGGTCTCTCACCCCTCCACTTT. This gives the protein CASSQGQGLSPLHF.

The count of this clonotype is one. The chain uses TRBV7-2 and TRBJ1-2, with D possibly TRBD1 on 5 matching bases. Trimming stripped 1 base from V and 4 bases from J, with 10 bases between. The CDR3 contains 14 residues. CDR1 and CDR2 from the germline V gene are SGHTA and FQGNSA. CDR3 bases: TGTGCCAGCAGCTTAGGGGGGTTAGGCTATGGCTACACCTTC. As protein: CASSLGGLGYGYTF. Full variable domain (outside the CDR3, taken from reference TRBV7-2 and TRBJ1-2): GAGVSQSPSNKVTEKGKDVELRCDPISGHTALYWYRQSLGQGLEFLIYFQGNSAPDKSGLPSDRFSAERTGGSVSTLTIQRTQQEDSAVYLCASSLGGLGYGYTFGSGTRLTVV.

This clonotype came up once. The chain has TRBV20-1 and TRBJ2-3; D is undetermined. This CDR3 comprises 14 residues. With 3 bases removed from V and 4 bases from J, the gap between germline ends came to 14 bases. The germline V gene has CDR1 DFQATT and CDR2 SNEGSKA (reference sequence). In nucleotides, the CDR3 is TGCAGTGCTAGGGCTGGGAACGAGGCAGATACGCAGTATTTT. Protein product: CSARAGNEADTQYF.

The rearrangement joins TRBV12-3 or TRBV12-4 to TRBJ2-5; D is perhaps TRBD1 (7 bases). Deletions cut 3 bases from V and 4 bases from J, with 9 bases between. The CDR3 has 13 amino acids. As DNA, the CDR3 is TGTGCCAGCAGTTTCCAGGGGGGAGAGACCCAGTACTTC. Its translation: CASSFQGGETQYF.

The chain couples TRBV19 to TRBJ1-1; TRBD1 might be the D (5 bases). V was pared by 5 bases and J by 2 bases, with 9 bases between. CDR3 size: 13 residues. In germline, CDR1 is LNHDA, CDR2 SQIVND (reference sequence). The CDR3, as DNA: TGTGCCAGTAGTCGGGGGGAAAACACTGAAGCTTTCTTT. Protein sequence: CASSRGENTEAFF.

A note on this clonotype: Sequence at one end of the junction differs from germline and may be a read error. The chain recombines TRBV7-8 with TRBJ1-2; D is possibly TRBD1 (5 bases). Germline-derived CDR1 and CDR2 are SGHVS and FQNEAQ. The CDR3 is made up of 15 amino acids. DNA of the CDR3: TGTACCAGCAGCTTAGCGCAGGGACCACACTATGGCCACACCTTC. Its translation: CTSSLAQGPHYGHTF.

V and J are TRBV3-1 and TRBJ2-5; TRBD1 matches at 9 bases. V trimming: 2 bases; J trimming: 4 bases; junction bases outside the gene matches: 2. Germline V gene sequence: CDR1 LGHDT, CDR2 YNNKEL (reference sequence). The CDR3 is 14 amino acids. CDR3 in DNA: TGTGCCAGCAGCCAAAACAGGGGGCCAGAGACCCAGTACTTC. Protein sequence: CASSQNRGPETQYF.

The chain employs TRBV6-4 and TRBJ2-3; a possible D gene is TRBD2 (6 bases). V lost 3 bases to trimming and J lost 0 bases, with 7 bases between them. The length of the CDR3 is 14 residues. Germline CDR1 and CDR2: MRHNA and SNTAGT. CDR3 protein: CASSEGTSTDTQYF. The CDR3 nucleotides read TGTGCCAGCAGTGAGGGGACTAGCACAGATACGCAGTATTTT.

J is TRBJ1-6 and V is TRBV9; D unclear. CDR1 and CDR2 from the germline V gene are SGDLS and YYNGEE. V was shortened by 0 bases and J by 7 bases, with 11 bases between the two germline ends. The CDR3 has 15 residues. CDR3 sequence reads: CASSVGSTENSPLHF. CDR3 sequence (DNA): TGTGCCAGCAGCGTAGGGTCCACGGAGAATTCACCCCTCCACTTT.

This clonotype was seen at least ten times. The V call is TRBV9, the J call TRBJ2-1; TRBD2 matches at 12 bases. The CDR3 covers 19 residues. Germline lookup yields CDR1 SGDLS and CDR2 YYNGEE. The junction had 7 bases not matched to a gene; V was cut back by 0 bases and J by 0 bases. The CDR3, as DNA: TGTGCCAGCAGCGTAGTTCCACTAGCGGGAGGTTTCTCCTACAATGAGCAGTTCTTC. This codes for CASSVVPLAGGFSYNEQFF.

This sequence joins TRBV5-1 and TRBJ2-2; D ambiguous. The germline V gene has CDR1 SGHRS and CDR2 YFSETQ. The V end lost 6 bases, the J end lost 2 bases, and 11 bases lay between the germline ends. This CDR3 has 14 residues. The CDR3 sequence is CASTRDGNTGELFF. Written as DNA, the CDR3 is TGCGCCAGCACAAGAGACGGTAACACCGGGGAGCTGTTTTTT.

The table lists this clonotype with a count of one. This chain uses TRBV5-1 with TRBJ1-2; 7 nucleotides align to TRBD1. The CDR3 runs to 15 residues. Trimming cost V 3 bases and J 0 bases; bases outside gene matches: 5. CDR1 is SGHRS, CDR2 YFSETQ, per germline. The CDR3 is CASSSRQGTNYGYTF. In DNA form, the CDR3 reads TGCGCCAGCAGCTCCCGACAGGGCACTAACTATGGCTACACCTTC.

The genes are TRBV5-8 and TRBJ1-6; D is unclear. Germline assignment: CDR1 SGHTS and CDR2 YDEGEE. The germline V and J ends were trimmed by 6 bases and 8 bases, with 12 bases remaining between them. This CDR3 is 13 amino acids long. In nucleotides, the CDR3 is TGTGCCAGCACCGAACTAATGGATTCACCCCTCCACTTT. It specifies CASTELMDSPLHF.

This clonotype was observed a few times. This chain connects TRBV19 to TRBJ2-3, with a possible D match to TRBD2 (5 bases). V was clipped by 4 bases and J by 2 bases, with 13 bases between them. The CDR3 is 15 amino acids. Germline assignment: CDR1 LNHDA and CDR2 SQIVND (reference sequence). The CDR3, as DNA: TGTGCCAGTAGTAGGGGTTCGGGGTCCACAGATACGCAGTATTTT. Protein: CASSRGSGSTDTQYF.

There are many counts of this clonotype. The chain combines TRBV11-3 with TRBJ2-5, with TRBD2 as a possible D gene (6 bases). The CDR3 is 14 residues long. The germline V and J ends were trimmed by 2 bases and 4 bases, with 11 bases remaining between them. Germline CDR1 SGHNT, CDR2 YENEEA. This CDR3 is CASSLPGESETQYF. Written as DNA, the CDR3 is TGTGCCAGCAGCTTACCGGGAGAATCAGAGACCCAGTACTTC.

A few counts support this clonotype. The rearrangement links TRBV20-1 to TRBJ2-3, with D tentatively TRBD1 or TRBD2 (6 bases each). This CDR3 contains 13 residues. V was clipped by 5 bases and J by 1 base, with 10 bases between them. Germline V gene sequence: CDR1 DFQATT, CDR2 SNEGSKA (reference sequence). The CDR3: CSAGGGRTDTQYF. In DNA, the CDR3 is TGCAGTGCTGGAGGGGGGCGCACAGATACGCAGTATTTT.

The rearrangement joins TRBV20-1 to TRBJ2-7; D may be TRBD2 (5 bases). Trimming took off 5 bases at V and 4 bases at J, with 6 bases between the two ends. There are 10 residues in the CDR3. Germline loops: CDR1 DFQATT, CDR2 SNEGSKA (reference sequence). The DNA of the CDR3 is TGCAGTGCTGGGGAGTACGAGCAGTACTTC. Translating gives CSAGEYEQYF.

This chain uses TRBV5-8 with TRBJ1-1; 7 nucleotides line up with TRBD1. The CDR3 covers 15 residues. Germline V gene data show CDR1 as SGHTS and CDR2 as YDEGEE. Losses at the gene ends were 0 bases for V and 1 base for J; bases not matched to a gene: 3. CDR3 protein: CASSLGQGTNTEAFF. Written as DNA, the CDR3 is TGTGCCAGCAGCTTGGGACAGGGAACGAACACTGAAGCTTTCTTT.